One sample yielded the 30 T cell receptor beta chains listed below, sequenced in a study of blood T cell repertoires in COVID-19. Generated by immunoSEQ multiplex PCR, the TCRdb table keeps only in-frame clones and is missing some. Found here are about 76,000 clones, approximately 80% of them singletons; the top ten hold 18%. The specimen was peripheral blood. The source of these receptors is an older woman with acute or convalescent COVID-19.

This chain joins TRBV30 and TRBJ1-2; no firm D call. Germline lookup yields CDR1 GTSNPN and CDR2 SVGIG (reference sequence). Trimming took off 4 bases at V and 8 bases at J, with 20 bases between the two ends. The CDR3 length is 14 residues. The CDR3, as DNA: TGTGCCTGGACCTTACGGGGTGGCCCGGAGGGCTACACCTTC. Amino acid sequence: CAWTLRGGPEGYTF.

This chain links TRBV28 with TRBJ1-1, with TRBD1 identical over 9 bases. Germline V gene data show CDR1 as MDHEN and CDR2 as SYDVKM. CDR3 length: 14 residues. V lost 3 bases and J lost 11; bases outside the gene matches: 10. Written as DNA, the CDR3 is TGTGCCAGCAGTTTCCCTACAGGGGGCCCAGGGGCTTTCTTT. Translating it yields CASSFPTGGPGAFF.

The rearrangement uses TRBV5-1 and TRBJ1-1; no reliable D call. CDR3 length equals 13 residues. Germline V gene data show CDR1 as SGHRS and CDR2 as YFSETQ. V dropped 2 bases and J dropped 5 bases, with 10 bases sitting between them. The CDR3 DNA is TGCGCCAGCAGCTTCAGTGGAGGAACTGAAGCTTTCTTT. Its translation: CASSFSGGTEAFF.

This clone has at least ten counts. The chain couples TRBV5-4 to TRBJ1-4; D may be TRBD1 (5 bases). Per the germline V gene, CDR1 is SGHNT and CDR2 is YYREEE (reference sequence). The CDR3 is made up of 14 amino acids. The V end was cut by 4 bases, the J end by 12 bases, with 19 bases between. CDR3: CASSSGTVPGELFF. CDR3 coding DNA: TGTGCCAGCAGCAGTGGGACTGTGCCAGGAGAACTGTTTTTT.

This chain uses TRBV19 with TRBJ2-2, with a possible D match to TRBD2 (6 bases). Germline values: CDR1 LNHDA, CDR2 SQIVND (reference sequence). The CDR3 contains 16 residues. V was shortened by 5 bases and J by 4 bases, with 17 bases between the two germline ends. In nucleotides, the CDR3 is TGTGCCAGTAGTTACTTTACCGGGGGTGTCACCGGGGAGCTGTTTTTT. It codes for CASSYFTGGVTGELFF. Variable domain in full (rest from reference TRBV19 and TRBJ2-2): DGGITQSPKYLFRKEGQNVTLSCEQNLNHDAMYWYRQDPGQGLRLIYYSQIVNDFQKGDIAEGYSVSREKKESFPLTVTSAQKNPTAFYLCASSYFTGGVTGELFFGEGSRLTVL.

The chain has TRBV14 and TRBJ1-6; D may be TRBD1 (6 bases). Germline V gene data show CDR1 as SGHDN and CDR2 as FVKESK. The CDR3 is made up of 16 amino acids. V shed 0 bases and J shed 9 bases, with 15 bases lying between them. The CDR3 region is CASSQDGSGEISPLHF. In nucleotides, the CDR3 is TGTGCCAGCAGCCAAGATGGTTCAGGGGAGATTTCACCCCTCCACTTT.

The rearrangement joins TRBV7-2 to TRBJ2-1; possible D gene TRBD1, 6 bases. The CDR3 is 12 amino acids. The germline gives CDR1 SGHTA, CDR2 FQGNSA. Deletions cut 5 bases from V and 10 bases from J, with 12 bases between. The CDR3 DNA sequence: TGTGCCAGCAGCACAGGGCCTGGGGAGCAGTTCTTC. Translation gives CASSTGPGEQFF.

Here the CDR3 DNA reads TGTGCCATCAGTGAGTCGAGGGACATGGGCGAGCAGTACGTC. Protein product: CAISESRDMGEQYV. The gene calls are TRBV10-3 and TRBJ2-7; possibly TRBD1 for D (6 bases). V was pared by 0 bases and J by 6 bases, with 12 bases between. This CDR3 has 14 residues. Per the germline V gene, CDR1 is ENHRY and CDR2 is SYGVKD.

This chain joins TRBV4-1 and TRBJ2-7, with 14 bases fitting TRBD2. The V segment lost 4 bases and the J segment 6 bases; nucleotides outside the gene matches: 8. Germline V lookup: CDR1 MGHRA, CDR2 YSYEKL. The CDR3 totals 16 residues. The CDR3 DNA is TGCGCCAGCAGCCCGCCGACTAGCGGGGGGGCGCGCGAGCAGTACTTC. Protein product: CASSPPTSGGAREQYF.

The V gene is TRBV9, the J gene TRBJ2-7, with 8 bases aligning to TRBD1. CDR3 size: 15 residues. With V trimmed by 3 bases and J by 3 bases, 8 bases remained unmatched. CDR1 SGDLS and CDR2 YYNGEE come from the germline V gene. The CDR3 loop reads CASSAGSGGLYEQYF. CDR3 DNA sequence: TGTGCCAGCAGCGCCGGATCAGGGGGCCTCTACGAGCAGTACTTC.

Points on this clone: One end of the junction varies from germline; a read error may be responsible. This chain links TRBV7-7 with TRBJ2-1, with D tentatively TRBD1 (6 bases). The length of the CDR3 is 14 residues. CDR1 SSHAT and CDR2 FNYEAQ come from the germline V gene (reference sequence). DNA for the CDR3: TGTGCTAGCAGCTCAGGGGCGTCCCACAATGAGCAGTTCTTC. Protein sequence: CASSSGASHNEQFF.

DNA for the CDR3: TGTGCCAGCAGCGTAGGATTAGCGTCAAACTATGGCTACACCTTC. It is translated as CASSVGLASNYGYTF. This chain links TRBV9 with TRBJ1-2; D gene uncertain. CDR3 length: 15 residues. V dropped 0 bases and J dropped 2 bases, with 11 bases sitting between them. Germline CDR1 SGDLS, CDR2 YYNGEE. Looking up the rest from reference TRBV9 and TRBJ1-2 gives the full variable domain: DSGVTQTPKHLITATGQRVTLRCSPRSGDLSVYWYQQSLDQGLQFLIQYYNGEERAKGNILERFSAQQFPDLHSELNLSSLELGDSALYFCASSVGLASNYGYTFGSGTRLTVV.

This clone was observed a handful of times. This sample also contains other DNA sequences that code for the same CDR3. CDR3 sequence (DNA): TGTGCCAGCAGCTTAGACAGGGGGACCACAGATACGCAGTATTTT. Protein: CASSLDRGTTDTQYF. V gene TRBV7-2 combines with J gene TRBJ2-3, with 8 bases aligning to TRBD1. V shed 1 base and J 2 bases; nucleotides not matched to a gene: 2. CDR3 length: 15 amino acids. Germline values: CDR1 SGHTA, CDR2 FQGNSA.

This chain connects TRBV18 to TRBJ1-3; 9 bases map to TRBD1. The V segment lost 2 bases and the J segment 2 bases; nucleotides outside the gene matches: 4. The germline CDR1 and CDR2 sequences are KGHSH and LQKENI. This CDR3 has 16 residues. CDR3 DNA: TGTGCCAGCTCACCATCGGGACAGGGAACTGGAAACACCATATATTTT. Its protein is CASSPSGQGTGNTIYF.

The V and J genes are TRBV3-1 (or the pseudogene TRBV3-2) and TRBJ1-4; 9 nucleotides match TRBD1. The germline gives CDR1 LGHDT, CDR2 YNNKEL (reference sequence). The V gene end was trimmed by 5 bases and the J gene end by 8 bases; junction bases not matched to a gene: 15. CDR3 length: 17 amino acids. CDR3 protein: CASSALHAGQGREKLFF. The CDR3 coding sequence is TGTGCCAGCAGCGCCTTGCACGCGGGACAGGGAAGAGAAAAACTGTTTTTT.

V is TRBV19 and J is TRBJ2-3; D gene uncertain. This CDR3 has 14 residues. The V gene lost 5 bases and the J gene lost 1 base, with 10 bases spanning the gap. Germline V gene lookup returns CDR1 LNHDA and CDR2 SQIVND (reference sequence). As DNA, the CDR3 is TGTGCCAGTAGTCCCGGTCTCGGCACAGATACGCAGTATTTT. Amino acids: CASSPGLGTDTQYF. Complete variable domain (other parts from reference TRBV19 and TRBJ2-3): DGGITQSPKYLFRKEGQNVTLSCEQNLNHDAMYWYRQDPGQGLRLIYYSQIVNDFQKGDIAEGYSVSREKKESFPLTVTSAQKNPTAFYLCASSPGLGTDTQYFGPGTRLTVL.

The CDR3 DNA sequence: TGTGCCAGCAGCCCTACAGGGGTCAGCTCCTACGAGCAGTACTTC. Its protein is CASSPTGVSSYEQYF. The rearrangement uses TRBV7-2 and TRBJ2-7, with 7 positions matching TRBD1. V lost 5 bases, J lost 0 bases, and 7 bases stayed unmatched. Germline CDR1 reads SGHTA; CDR2 reads FQGNSA. The CDR3 is 15 residues long.

This chain joins TRBV7-8 and TRBJ2-1; D not resolved. The germline V gene encodes CDR1 SGHVS and CDR2 FQNEAQ. CDR3 size: 15 residues. V lost 5 bases, J lost 1 base, and 12 bases lay in between. The CDR3 coding sequence is TGTGCCAGCAGCCCCGGTCCCGGTTCCTACAATGAGCAGTTCTTC. Translating it yields CASSPGPGSYNEQFF.

V is TRBV7-9 and J is TRBJ2-3; possibly TRBD2 for D (6 bases). Germline CDR1 is SEHNR and CDR2 is FQNEAQ (reference sequence). V dropped 3 bases and J dropped 2 bases, with 15 bases sitting between them. There are 16 residues in the CDR3. The CDR3 is CASSFIGGPDTDTQYF. For the CDR3, the DNA is TGTGCCAGCAGCTTTATCGGGGGACCAGACACAGATACGCAGTATTTT.

This chain links TRBV28 with TRBJ1-2; 10 bases are a match to TRBD1. The length of the CDR3 is 19 residues. Germline loops: CDR1 MDHEN, CDR2 SYDVKM. Trimming at V came to 6 bases and at J to 0 bases, leaving 16 bases not matched to a gene. As DNA, the CDR3 is TGTGCCAGCAGCGTGTTCCCCGGGACAGGGGTTGGGGCTAACTATGGCTACACCTTC. Amino acids: CASSVFPGTGVGANYGYTF.

This clone was detected only a few times. This chain uses TRBV30 with TRBJ1-2; D unclear. Trimming shortened V by 4 bases and J by 2 bases, and 5 bases separated the two germline ends. Germline CDR1 GTSNPN, CDR2 SVGIG (reference sequence). This CDR3 contains 11 residues. The CDR3 is CAWTQNYGYTF. CDR3 DNA: TGTGCCTGGACCCAGAACTATGGCTACACCTTC. Variable domain in full (rest from reference TRBV30 and TRBJ1-2): SQTIHQWPATLVQPVGSPLSLECTVEGTSNPNLYWYRQAAGRGLQLLFYSVGIGQISSEVPQNLSASRPQDRQFILSSKKLLLSDSGFYLCAWTQNYGYTFGSGTRLTVV.

This clone was observed a handful of times. The rearrangement uses TRBV5-1 and TRBJ1-1, with a tentative D call TRBD1 (6 bases). The CDR3 length is 15 residues. The germline CDR1 and CDR2 sequences are SGHRS and YFSETQ. The germline V and J ends were trimmed by 4 bases and 6 bases, with 19 bases remaining between them. The CDR3 region is CASSLDPTGSAEAFF. CDR3 coding DNA: TGCGCCAGCAGCCTAGACCCTACAGGGTCTGCTGAAGCTTTCTTT. The variable domain in full, with the rest retrieved from reference TRBV5-1 and TRBJ1-1, is KAGVTQTPRYLIKTRGQQVTLSCSPISGHRSVSWYQQTPGQGLQFLFEYFSETQRNKGNFPGRFSGRQFSNSRSEMNVSTLELGDSALYLCASSLDPTGSAEAFFGQGTRLTVV.

This sequence joins TRBV30 and TRBJ1-4, with D possibly matching TRBD1 (5 bases). Trimming stripped 3 bases from V and 10 bases from J, with 24 bases between. Germline CDR1 is GTSNPN and CDR2 is SVGIG (reference sequence). This CDR3 spans 16 amino acids. The CDR3 spells CAWSVDLSGGLGKLFF. The CDR3 region has the DNA TGTGCCTGGAGCGTTGATCTCTCCGGGGGATTAGGAAAACTGTTTTTT.

The V and J genes are TRBV7-2 and TRBJ1-5; 9 nucleotides match TRBD1. Per germline, CDR1 SGHTA and CDR2 FQGNSA. With V trimmed by 5 bases and J by 7 bases, 12 bases remained unmatched. The CDR3 loop spans 16 amino acids. CDR3 coding DNA: TGTGCCAGCAGCCCCGGGACAGGGCAGGATAGACAGCCCCAGCATTTT. It codes for CASSPGTGQDRQPQHF. Full variable domain (rest looked up from reference TRBV7-2 and TRBJ1-5): GAGVSQSPSNKVTEKGKDVELRCDPISGHTALYWYRQSLGQGLEFLIYFQGNSAPDKSGLPSDRFSAERTGGSVSTLTIQRTQQEDSAVYLCASSPGTGQDRQPQHFGDGTRLSIL.

This clone was detected once. The chain couples TRBV6-5 to TRBJ2-7; 7 nucleotides match TRBD1. Germline loops: CDR1 MNHEY, CDR2 SVGAGI. The CDR3 is 14 residues long. The V segment lost 1 base and the J segment 5 bases; nucleotides outside the gene matches: 5. This CDR3 is CASSYFKTGDEQYF. The CDR3 DNA sequence: TGTGCCAGCAGTTACTTCAAAACAGGGGACGAGCAGTACTTC.

The CDR3, as DNA: TGCGCCAGCAGCTTGTACACAGGAGCCTACACCTTC. This encodes CASSLYTGAYTF. The chain joins TRBV5-1 to TRBJ1-2, with a weak D call TRBD1 (5 bases). The V gene lost 1 base and the J gene lost 10 bases, with 11 bases spanning the gap. Germline lookup yields CDR1 SGHRS and CDR2 YFSETQ. This CDR3 comprises 12 residues.

The V call is TRBV18, the J call TRBJ1-2, with a tentative D call TRBD1 (6 bases). This CDR3 spans 16 amino acids. Germline lookup yields CDR1 KGHSH and CDR2 LQKENI. Trimming left V 2 bases short and J 5 bases short, with 18 bases between. CDR3 loop: CASSPTADSNTYGYTF. CDR3 nucleotide sequence: TGTGCCAGCTCACCAACCGCGGACAGCAATACATATGGCTACACCTTC.

The chain employs TRBV10-3 and TRBJ1-1, with D perhaps matching TRBD1 (5 bases). Per the germline V gene, CDR1 is ENHRY and CDR2 is SYGVKD. Between the trimmed V and J ends, which lost 3 bases and 1 base, there was a span of 6 bases. CDR3 length equals 13 residues. The CDR3 bases are TGTGCCATCAGTGAACAGGAGAACACTGAAGCTTTCTTT. Its protein product is CAISEQENTEAFF.

The chain couples TRBV4-3 to TRBJ2-6, with D possibly being TRBD2 (5 bases). CDR1 and CDR2 (germline): LGHNA, YSLEER. The V end lost 0 bases, the J end lost 0 bases, and 6 bases lay between the germline ends. The CDR3 totals 16 residues. Written as DNA, the CDR3 is TGCGCCAGCAGCCAAGAAGGACTCTCTGGGGCCAACGTCCTGACTTTC. Its protein is CASSQEGLSGANVLTF.

V usage is TRBV5-1 and J usage is TRBJ2-5; D remains unclear. CDR3 size: 15 residues. V lost 0 bases to trimming and J lost 5 bases, with 14 bases between them. Germline loops: CDR1 SGHRS, CDR2 YFSETQ. The CDR3 DNA sequence: TGCGCCAGCAGCTTGGGGTCCGAAAGGAGTGAGACCCAGTACTTC. Protein: CASSLGSERSETQYF.